The 21 T cell receptor beta chains below come from one sample, sequenced in a study of spatial heterogeneity in lung cancer. Study-level points and caveats: It was found that expanded intratumoral alpha and beta TCR counts tracked tumor mutation counts.

The sample's time point: sample taken at primary tumor resection. From the 5' RACE reads, TCRdb called clonotypes with MiXCR, one entry per CDR3 protein. The sample yields more than 2,500 distinct CDR3 sequences, 8% seen once. Their recognized antigens are unknown. The sequences come from lung tumor tissue, collected at surgery. The receptors originated from a male donor with early-stage non-small cell lung cancer.

The chain carries TRBV20-1 and TRBJ2-2; TRBD2 agrees at 7 bases. The CDR3 is 14 amino acids. V was pared by 3 bases and J by 6 bases, with 7 bases of the junction left unmatched. The germline gives CDR1 DFQATT, CDR2 SNEGSKA (reference sequence). The CDR3 spells CSARGGRSAGELFF. The CDR3 DNA sequence: TGCAGTGCTAGGGGAGGGAGATCGGCCGGGGAGCTGTTTTTT.

This clonotype is labeled as medium-sized. The chain couples TRBV12-3 or TRBV12-4 to TRBJ2-1; possible D gene TRBD2, 6 bases. This CDR3 spans 15 amino acids. Between the trimmed V and J ends, which lost 7 bases and 3 bases, there was a span of 16 bases. This chain's CDR3 is CASTPRDSIYNEQFF. The CDR3 DNA follows: TGTGCCAGCACTCCCAGGGACTCGATCTACAATGAGCAGTTCTTC.

By frequency in the sample, this clonotype is medium-sized. The V and J genes are TRBV7-8 and TRBJ1-6, with D unclear. The V end was cut by 6 bases, the J end by 6 bases, with 9 bases between. Germline loops: CDR1 SGHVS, CDR2 FQNEAQ. The CDR3 has 13 amino acids. For the CDR3, the DNA is TGTGCCAGCAGGGTGGAGGGTAATTCACCCCTCCACTTT. Amino acids: CASRVEGNSPLHF.

Judged by abundance, this clonotype is medium-sized (0.01 to 0.1%). The chain employs TRBV6-5 and TRBJ2-3; D is perhaps TRBD1 (6 bases). The germline V gene encodes CDR1 MNHEY and CDR2 SVGAGI. V lost 5 bases to trimming and J lost 4 bases, with 13 bases between them. CDR3 length: 14 residues. The chain's CDR3 is CASSEGGKADTQYF. The CDR3 nucleotides are TGTGCCAGCAGTGAAGGGGGAAAGGCAGATACGCAGTATTTT.

This clonotype qualifies as large. The chain combines TRBV12-3 or TRBV12-4 with TRBJ1-4, with D maybe TRBD1 (6 bases). V was pared by 7 bases and J by 7 bases, with 13 bases between. CDR3 length equals 13 residues. DNA for the CDR3: TGTGCCAGCACTGGGGGCGAGGGTGAAAAACTGTTTTTT. It specifies CASTGGEGEKLFF.

This clonotype is medium-sized within its sample. The chain joins TRBV6-5 to TRBJ2-7; D is undetermined. In germline, CDR1 is MNHEY, CDR2 SVGAGI. The CDR3 length is 16 residues. V was trimmed by 6 bases and J by 3 bases, leaving 21 bases between them. The CDR3 protein is CASSSMPDHIVYEQYF. DNA for the CDR3: TGTGCCAGCAGCAGCATGCCAGACCACATCGTCTACGAGCAGTACTTC.

This clonotype is medium-sized within its sample. CDR3: CASSEPRAGSYEQYF. Here the CDR3 DNA reads TGCGCCAGCAGTGAACCAAGGGCCGGCTCCTACGAGCAGTACTTC. The V call is TRBV10-1, the J call TRBJ2-7, with D unclear. This CDR3 has 15 residues. Trimming removed 3 bases at V and 0 bases at J, with 12 bases between. Germline V gene data show CDR1 as WNHNN and CDR2 as SYGVQD (reference sequence).

In this sample, this clonotype is medium-sized (0.01 to 0.1%). This chain links TRBV5-1 with TRBJ2-5, with 9 bases matching TRBD1. Per germline, CDR1 SGHRS and CDR2 YFSETQ. Trimming cost V 5 bases and J 4 bases; bases outside gene matches: 9. The CDR3 sequence is 15 residues long. CDR3 DNA: TGCGCCAGCAGGAGGACCGGGACAGGGAGAGAGACCCAGTACTTC. This encodes CASRRTGTGRETQYF.

By sample share, this clonotype is medium-sized. This chain links TRBV10-1 with TRBJ2-2; TRBD1 matches 8 bases. Germline trimming cut 8 bases from V and 7 bases from J; bases unmatched to any gene: 9. This CDR3 has 14 residues. From germline, CDR1 is WNHNN and CDR2 SYGVQD (reference sequence). The CDR3 DNA reads as TGCGCCAGCGCCCGGGACAGGTCCGACGGGGAGCTGTTTTTT. As protein: CASARDRSDGELFF.

This clonotype ranks as medium-sized. The J gene is TRBJ2-7, the V gene TRBV28; a possible D gene is TRBD1 (5 bases). Trimming removed 8 bases at V and 6 bases at J, with 11 bases between. Looked up from germline, CDR1 is MDHEN and CDR2 is SYDVKM. The CDR3 totals 11 residues. The CDR3 nucleotides read TGTGCCAGCGCCCCAGGGTGCGAGCAGTACGTC. Translation: CASAPGCEQYV.

By share of the sample, this clonotype is medium-sized. The chain has TRBV4-2 and TRBJ1-1, with D possibly being TRBD1 (5 bases). CDR3 size: 15 residues. Germline CDR1 LGHNA, CDR2 YNFKEQ. V lost 1 base and J 4 bases, leaving 13 bases between the germline ends. CDR3 amino acids: CASSQVAGGSTEAFF. Here the CDR3 DNA reads TGTGCCAGCAGCCAAGTCGCGGGGGGTAGCACTGAAGCTTTCTTT.

This clonotype appeared a few times. The chain has TRBV12-3 or TRBV12-4 and TRBJ1-1; D unresolved. V lost 6 bases and J 5 bases, leaving 10 bases between the germline ends. CDR3 size: 12 residues. The CDR3 bases are TGTGCCAGCAGCCTGTGGGTGACTGAAGCTTTCTTT. The encoded protein is CASSLWVTEAFF.

This clonotype has more than one count but fewer than ten. The rearrangement links TRBV5-1 to TRBJ2-2; D unresolved. This CDR3 comprises 13 residues. Germline V gene sequence: CDR1 SGHRS, CDR2 YFSETQ. V shed 5 bases and J shed 5 bases, with 10 bases lying between them. The CDR3 nucleotides are TGCGCCAGCAGGGGAACTTGGACCGGGGAGCTGTTTTTT. Protein sequence: CASRGTWTGELFF. The full variable domain, completed using reference TRBV5-1 and TRBJ2-2, is KAGVTQTPRYLIKTRGQQVTLSCSPISGHRSVSWYQQTPGQGLQFLFEYFSETQRNKGNFPGRFSGRQFSNSRSEMNVSTLELGDSALYLCASRGTWTGELFFGEGSRLTVL.

This clonotype was seen many times. The chain employs TRBV6-2 or TRBV6-3 and TRBJ2-1; perhaps TRBD2 as D (6 bases). The germline V gene encodes CDR1 MNHEY and CDR2 SVGEGT. The germline V and J ends were trimmed by 7 bases and 4 bases, with 17 bases remaining between them. CDR3 length: 15 residues. CDR3 sequence (DNA): TGTGCCAGCATCGTGGGCGGGGCGGGGTACAATGAGCAGTTCTTC. Translated, it gives CASIVGGAGYNEQFF.

By sample share, this clonotype is medium-sized (0.01 to 0.1%). The chain uses TRBV19 and TRBJ2-1; D unclear. Deletions cut 4 bases from V and 9 bases from J, with 16 bases between. The CDR3 is 14 residues long. CDR1 and CDR2 (germline): LNHDA, SQIVND (reference sequence). The CDR3 DNA reads TGTGCCAGTAGTAGAATGGGCCATTCGATTGAGCAGTTCTTC. This codes for CASSRMGHSIEQFF.

A note on this clonotype: Given a much more abundant clone one base away, this may be a read error. The rearrangement links TRBV12-3 or TRBV12-4 to TRBJ2-5, with unresolved D. CDR3 length: 12 amino acids. The CDR3 region has the DNA TGTGTCAGCAGCCGCGGTTCAGAGACCCAGTACTTC. This gives the protein CVSSRGSETQYF.

This clonotype is medium-sized (0.01 to 0.1%). The chain's CDR3 is CASSGIARPPSRPDTQYF. CDR3 in DNA: TGTGCCAGCAGTGGGATCGCTAGACCCCCTTCCCGGCCTGATACGCAGTATTTT. The chain couples TRBV12-3 or TRBV12-4 to TRBJ2-3; D unclear. The CDR3 runs to 18 residues. V was pared by 5 bases and J by 6 bases, with 27 bases between.

This clonotype is medium-sized by share. The rearrangement links TRBV7-2 to TRBJ2-2, with 9 bases that match TRBD2. The CDR3 is 13 residues long. J lost 5 bases, V lost 8 bases, and 3 bases had no gene match. Germline values: CDR1 SGHTA, CDR2 FQGNSA. The CDR3 nucleotides read TGTGCCAGCTCGCTAGCGGGGACCGGGGAGCTGTTTTTT. Amino acids: CASSLAGTGELFF.

This clonotype counts as medium-sized (0.01 to 0.1%). The CDR3 region has the DNA TGTGCCAGCAGCCAAGGCGGGGGGGCGGGGTCAGATACGCAGTATTTT. This codes for CASSQGGGAGSDTQYF. The chain joins TRBV4-2 to TRBJ2-3; TRBD2 agrees at 9 bases. CDR3 length: 16 residues. The V gene's germline CDR1 is LGHNA and CDR2 YNFKEQ. The trim removed 1 base at V and 4 bases at J, leaving 6 bases unmatched.

Within the sample, this clonotype is medium-sized. This sequence joins TRBV6-5 and TRBJ1-4; TRBD1 is a possible D gene (5 bases). This CDR3 region has 15 residues. From germline, CDR1 is MNHEY and CDR2 SVGAGI. V lost 0 bases to trimming and J lost 7 bases, with 12 bases between them. In DNA, the CDR3 is TGTGCCAGCAGTTACTCTCCGGGGGGAGTTGAAAAACTGTTTTTT. It encodes CASSYSPGGVEKLFF.

This clonotype is judged medium-sized. The V gene is TRBV27, the J gene TRBJ2-1; perhaps TRBD2 as D (5 bases). The CDR3 has 16 amino acids. The V end lost 5 bases, the J end lost 2 bases, and 16 bases lay between the germline ends. Germline V lookup: CDR1 MNHEY, CDR2 SMNVEV (reference sequence). Written as DNA, the CDR3 is TGTGCCAGCAGTGAACGGGGTACACCCCCCTACAATGAGCAGTTCTTC. Protein sequence: CASSERGTPPYNEQFF.